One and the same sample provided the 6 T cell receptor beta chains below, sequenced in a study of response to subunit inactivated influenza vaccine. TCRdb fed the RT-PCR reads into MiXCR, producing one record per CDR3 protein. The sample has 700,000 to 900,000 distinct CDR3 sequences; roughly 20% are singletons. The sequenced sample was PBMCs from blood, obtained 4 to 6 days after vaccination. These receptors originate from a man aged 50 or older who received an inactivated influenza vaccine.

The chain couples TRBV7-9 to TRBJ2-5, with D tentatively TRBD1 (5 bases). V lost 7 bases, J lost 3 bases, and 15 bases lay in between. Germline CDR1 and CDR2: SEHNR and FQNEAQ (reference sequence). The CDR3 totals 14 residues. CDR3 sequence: CASIYDSTEETQYF. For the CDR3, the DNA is TGTGCCAGCATCTACGACAGTACCGAAGAGACCCAGTACTTC.

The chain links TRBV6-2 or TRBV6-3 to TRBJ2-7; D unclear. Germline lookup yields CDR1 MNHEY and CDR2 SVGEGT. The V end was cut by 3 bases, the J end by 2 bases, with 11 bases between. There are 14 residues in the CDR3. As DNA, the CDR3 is TGTGCCAGCAGTTATGGGGAAACCCCCTACGAGCAGTACTTC. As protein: CASSYGETPYEQYF.

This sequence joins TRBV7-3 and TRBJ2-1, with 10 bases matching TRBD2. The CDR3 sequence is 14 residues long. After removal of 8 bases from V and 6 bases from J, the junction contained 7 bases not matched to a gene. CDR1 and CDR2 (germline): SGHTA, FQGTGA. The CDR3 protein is CASALAGEVNEQFF. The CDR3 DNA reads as TGTGCCAGCGCTCTAGCGGGAGAGGTCAATGAGCAGTTCTTC.

CDR3 in DNA: TGTGCCATCGGGGGTACCTCCTACGAGCAGTACTTC. Protein product: CAIGGTSYEQYF. The J gene is TRBJ2-7, the V gene TRBV10-3; D possibly uses TRBD1 or TRBD2 (5 bases each). The CDR3 has 12 residues. Deletions cut 8 bases from V and 0 bases from J, with 8 bases between. Germline V gene sequence: CDR1 ENHRY, CDR2 SYGVKD.

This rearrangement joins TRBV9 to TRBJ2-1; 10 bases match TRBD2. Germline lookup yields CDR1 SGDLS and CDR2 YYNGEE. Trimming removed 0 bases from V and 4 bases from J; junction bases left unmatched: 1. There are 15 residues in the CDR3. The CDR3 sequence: CASSVVLAGYNEQFF. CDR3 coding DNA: TGTGCCAGCAGCGTAGTACTAGCGGGGTACAATGAGCAGTTCTTC.

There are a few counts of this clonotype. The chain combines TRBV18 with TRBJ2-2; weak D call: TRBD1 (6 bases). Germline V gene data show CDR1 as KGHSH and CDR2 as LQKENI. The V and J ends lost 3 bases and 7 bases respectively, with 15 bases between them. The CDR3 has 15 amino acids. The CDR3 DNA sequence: TGTGCCAGCTCACCCTTCACAGGGTCGGACGGGGAGCTGTTTTTT. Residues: CASSPFTGSDGELFF.